This T cell receptor beta chain was captured by sequencing in a study of cytomegalovirus exposure and HLA in healthy donors (dated by TCRdb to the late 2010s). Notes on the research overall: In an earlier analysis of approximately 640 of the donors, roughly 300 Gb of sequence data and about 110 million unique TCR beta sequences from about 179 million T cells were reported. An early release that covered fewer than 800 HLA-typed donors contained around 300 gigabases of sequencing data and around 85 million unique TCR sequences. Among the approximately 430 genotyped donors, roughly 80% belonged to the genetic ancestry cluster associated with self-reported Caucasian donors. The study was designed to test whether signatures of past pathogen exposure could be identified by cataloging public T cell receptors. Using immunosequencing, the study profiled T cell repertoires from roughly 650 subjects and related those repertoires to cytomegalovirus serostatus. A separate validation cohort of over a hundred different subjects was used in addition to the approximately 640-subject first cohort. The study combined high-throughput TCR immunosequencing, statistical association of individual TCRs with disease status, and machine learning to predict cytomegalovirus infection status. In a later analysis, previously published TCR beta repertoires from several hundred donors were re-analyzed and high-resolution HLA genotyping was added so that TCR occurrence patterns could be studied. Rather than drawing on any new phenotypic data, the later analysis identified candidate immune exposures from TCR beta sequences and the way those sequences occurred across donors. An earlier analysis of 587 of the donors applied high-throughput TCR beta sequencing to assess whether each TCR beta V gene segment acted as functional or pseudogenic. Donor age, sex, ethnicity and CMV serostatus were compiled alongside the repertoire data. A later genetic analysis used genome-wide SNP genotypes for about 60% of the 666 donors, treating that subset as a discovery cohort. Every discovery cohort repertoire had been produced on one sequencing platform. HLA typing covered class I and class II loci at four-digit resolution. The number of donors typed differed by locus, with roughly 629-640 for A, B, C, DRB1 and DQB1, roughly 520 for DQA1, over 600 for DPA1, and approximately 470 for DPB1. A few DR-DQ haplotypes were treated as single units for association and clustering because of strong linkage in the cohort. On average, 235,054 unique TCR beta nucleotide sequences were sequenced per donor among 398 genotyped donors of the cohort, with roughly 18% of those sequences being non-productive. Study-wide findings and limitations: In a later analysis, 16,951 TCR beta sequences were associated with specific HLA alleles at a false discovery rate of 0.05. The classifier was reported to diagnose cytomegalovirus status with high specificity and sensitivity in both the original cohort and the validation cohort. Linkage disequilibrium might explain the correlated functional status among segregating V segments, but an unknown experimental factor could not be ruled out. The sequencing pipeline was judged likely to have produced a cluster of highly shared sequence variants as a technical artifact. V-gene and J-gene trimming of TCR beta chains was associated with a missense DCLRE1C variant in a later genetic analysis, and the association was replicated in an independent cohort. Most TCR sequences were observed very rarely across donors, whereas some public TCRs were present in many individuals. In vitro tests confirmed that a few of the cytomegalovirus-associated TCR beta chains recognize cytomegalovirus antigens. In the study, about 150 TCR beta chains were listed as associated with cytomegalovirus. Assigning TCR associations to individual alleles was difficult when HLA alleles, especially DR and DQ, strongly co-occurred. According to the authors, the approach could potentially be generalized to other disease states and immunological phenotypes. According to a later analysis, parvovirus B19, influenza, CMV and Epstein-Barr virus appeared linked to several top co-occurrence clusters. Because some donors lacked HLA typing at each locus, the association tests relied only on the typed subset. A later genetic analysis reported fewer N-insertions in productive TCRs among donors in an Asian-associated ancestry cluster than the roughly 700-donor mean. In a later analysis, TCR association rates were found to vary across HLA loci, with the most associated TCRs seen for DRB1 alleles and the fewest for HLA-C alleles. The cohort was sequenced for TCR beta chains only, and without alpha or paired-chain data the features that could be detected were limited. Most CMV-associated TCR beta chains appeared to be HLA-restricted in a later analysis, and the HLA associations seemed to be driven largely by CMV exposure. Broadly in line with IMGT annotations, most TCR beta V segments showed up in productive rearrangements about 87% or about 30% of the time in an earlier analysis of roughly 590 of the donors. Some IMGT-functional V segments, including TRBV6-2 and TRBV6-3, could not be told apart with the 87-base-pair reads, so those segments were excluded. Approximately 16 rarely observed V segments, including chromosome 9 orphons, were excluded from the earlier analysis of just under 600 of the donors because counts were too low. Sequencing depth was assumed to be roughly uniform across donors in the presence/absence analyses, though that assumption may not hold. A further reported finding was that TCR beta sequences accurately predicted the HLA-A and HLA-B alleles for most subjects in the first cohort. Compared with equally common non-associated chains, HLA-associated TCR beta chains in a later analysis were more clonally expanded and had lower generation probabilities. CMV serostatus was the only immune exposure information available for the cohort.

The receptor library was made with the immunoSEQ multiplex PCR assay. For the multiplex PCR, a mixture combining 60 forward primers for TCR Vbeta segments and 13 reverse primers for TCR Jbeta segments was used. The CDR3 region of rearranged TCR beta genes was amplified from genomic DNA with a multiplex PCR assay. The Illumina HiSeq System was used to sequence the amplified TCR beta libraries as 87-base-pair reads. The authors' analysis ran thus. A later analysis tallied 80 million to 95 million unique TCR beta chains across the 610 or so repertoires, and some 10 million of those chains were shared by two or more donors. Raw reads were error-corrected and collapsed into unique sequences with a nearest-neighbor algorithm that merged closely related sequences to remove PCR and sequencing errors. CDR3 sequences were aligned to IMGT reference sequences to assign V, D and J gene segments. Each retained sequence needed at least a six-nucleotide match to both a V gene segment and a J gene segment. A rearrangement counted as productive if the CDR3 had no stop codons and remained in frame with V and J, and every other rearrangement counted as non-productive. CDR3 was defined according to IMGT convention as the region running from the second conserved V-encoded cysteine to the conserved J-encoded phenylalanine. Sequences without an unambiguous match to a single V gene segment were excluded from the earlier analysis of about 640 of the donors. In an earlier analysis of some 590 of the donors, a V segment was called functional when productive rearrangements were above 56.7%, and segregating when the standard deviation between donors exceeded 5%. To diagnose cytomegalovirus status from the catalog of TCR beta chain sequences, a statistical classification framework was built. V and J gene assignment, in a later analysis, came from comparing TCR nucleotide sequences with IMGT/GENE-DB human TR gene sequences. The TCRdist pipeline was used in a later analysis to assign CDR3 sequences and most-parsimonious VDJ recombination scenarios. A later analysis defined each TCR beta chain by its CDR3 amino acid sequence plus V-gene family, and excluded reads lacking a unique V-gene family. A later analysis removed nearly 600 highly shared, low-generation-probability nucleotide sequences to deal with suspected cross-contamination and a sequencing artifact. A later analysis calculated a clonal expansion index for each public chain from normalized within-repertoire ranks of inferred template counts. Generation probabilities in a later analysis came from a VDJ recombination model fitted to out-of-frame rearrangements, and those results were checked against IGoR. Hypergeometric tests were used in a later analysis to score TCR-TCR, TCR-HLA and TCR-CMV co-occurrence, with a repertoire-size bias correction applied to the TCR pairs. False discovery rates were estimated in a later analysis by permuting HLA or CMV assignments 20 times. In a later analysis, co-occurring TCRs were grouped with DBSCAN, and TCRdist sequence similarity was added when clustering was performed within HLA-allele-positive subsets. Co-occurrence clustering excluded repertoires with fewer than 30,000 or more than 120,000 public chains, plus five with anomalous nucleotide sharing. Not all clones reach the TCRdb copy of this immuneACCESS table, which keeps in-frame sequences only. Checked studies attribute under half of the gap to unresolved V genes and leave the rest unexplained. D and trimming come from the DNA, and the V and J calls and clone size come from that table. The sample has 150,000 to 180,000 clones on record, over 65% of them singletons. Of the sample, about 4% falls within the top ten clones.

The junction shows trimming of 3 bases on V and 0 bases on J, and the gene matches do not reach 13 bases of it. Measured from the cysteine to the phenylalanine, the CDR3 is 18 residues long. Solely the CDR3 DNA is kept, with 54 bases framed from the first base. CDR1 and CDR2, per the germline V gene, are SGHRS and YFSETQ. The cohort comprised 550 to 700 healthy bone marrow donors. Cohort members were all nominally healthy when sampled, although unrecorded immune exposures were likely present. The donor tested CMV seronegative and was one of the 352 seronegative cohort members. A peripheral blood sample was collected from each donor, and TCR beta sequencing was performed on peripheral blood mononuclear cells. Genomic DNA extraction from the blood cell samples was performed with the Qiagen DNeasy Blood Extraction Kit. About this clone: It lacks a known antigen. No base qualities exist here, and no much larger clone lies one base off it.

What was sequenced was PBMCs. The sequence was collected from a woman aged 40 to 50 in good health and CMV-seronegative. This chain is built from TRBV5-1 and TRBJ1-2; TRBD1 aligns with 8 central bases. For the CDR3, the sequence is CASSSPRQGRPTNYGYTF. The sequenced DNA: TGCGCCAGCAGCTCACCGCGACAGGGGCGACCGACTAACTATGGCTACACCTTC.